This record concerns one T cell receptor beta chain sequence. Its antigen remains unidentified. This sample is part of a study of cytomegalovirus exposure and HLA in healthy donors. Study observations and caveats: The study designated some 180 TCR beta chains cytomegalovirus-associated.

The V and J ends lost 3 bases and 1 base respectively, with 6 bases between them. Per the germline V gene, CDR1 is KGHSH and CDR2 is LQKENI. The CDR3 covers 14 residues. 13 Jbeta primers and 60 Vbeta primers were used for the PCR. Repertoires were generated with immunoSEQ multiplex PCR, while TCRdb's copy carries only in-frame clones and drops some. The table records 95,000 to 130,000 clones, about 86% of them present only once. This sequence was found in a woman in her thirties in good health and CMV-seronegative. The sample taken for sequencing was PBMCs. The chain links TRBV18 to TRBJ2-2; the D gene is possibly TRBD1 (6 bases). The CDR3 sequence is CASSPGQNTGELFF. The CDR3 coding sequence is TGTGCCAGCTCACCGGGACAGAACACCGGGGAGCTGTTTTTT. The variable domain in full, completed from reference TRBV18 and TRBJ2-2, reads NAGVMQNPRHLVRRRGQEARLRCSPMKGHSHVYWYRQLPEEGLKFMVYLQKENIIDESGMPKERFSAEFPKEGPSILRIQQVVRGDSAAYFCASSPGQNTGELFFGEGSRLTVL.